The 9 T cell receptor beta chains below all came from one sample that was sequenced in a study of blood T cell repertoires in COVID-19 (dated by TCRdb to 2020 to 2022). The library relied on the immunoSEQ multiplex PCR assay. TCRdb retrieved this table from immuneACCESS and kept in-frame rearrangements only. Not all clones are present; in checked studies, unresolved V genes account for under half, and no reason is known for the remainder. Counted in this sample were under 200,000 clones; about 88% of them appeared once. The ten largest clones capture 1.5% to 2% of the sample. Sequenced input: peripheral blood. The receptor set was obtained from a man aged 18 to 30 with active or convalescent COVID-19.

The chain combines TRBV19 with TRBJ1-5; unclear D gene. The CDR3 loop spans 15 amino acids. Trimming removed 5 bases at V and 2 bases at J, with 13 bases between. The V gene's germline CDR1 is LNHDA and CDR2 SQIVND (reference sequence). CDR3 loop: CASSEQARGNQPQHF. The CDR3 nucleotides are TGTGCCAGTAGTGAGCAGGCGCGGGGCAATCAGCCCCAGCATTTT.

The genes are TRBV7-2 and TRBJ2-5; tentative D call: TRBD2 (7 bases). The V gene's germline CDR1 is SGHTA and CDR2 FQGNSA. There are 15 residues in the CDR3. V was clipped by 1 base and J by 8 bases, with 17 bases between them. CDR3 in DNA: TGTGCCAGCAGCTTAGAGGCGGGGGCCCTAAGAACCCAGTACTTC. Its protein is CASSLEAGALRTQYF.

The chain couples TRBV28 to TRBJ1-1; D remains ambiguous. Trimming pared 6 bases from V and 6 bases from J, leaving 14 bases between. The CDR3 has 13 amino acids. CDR1 is MDHEN and CDR2 is SYDVKM in the germline V gene. The DNA of the CDR3 is TGTGCCAGCAGCGGGGATGGTGGATCTGAAGCTTTCTTT. It yields the protein CASSGDGGSEAFF. Using reference TRBV28 and TRBJ1-1 for the parts outside the CDR3, the full variable domain is DVKVTQSSRYLVKRTGEKVFLECVQDMDHENMFWYRQDPGLGLRLIYFSYDVKMKEKGDIPEGYSVSREKKERFSLILESASTNQTSMYLCASSGDGGSEAFFGQGTRLTVV.

The J gene is TRBJ1-2, the V gene TRBV25-1; D may be TRBD1 (5 bases). Germline V gives CDR1 MGHDK, CDR2 SYGVNS. The CDR3 extends over 13 amino acids. V shed 7 bases and J shed 4 bases, with 13 bases lying between them. The DNA of the CDR3 is TGTGCCAGCAACGCCCAGGGATCCTATGGCTACACCTTC. Protein product: CASNAQGSYGYTF.

The chain employs TRBV7-6 and TRBJ2-1; D is possibly TRBD2 (5 bases). Deletions cut 6 bases from V and 12 bases from J, with 24 bases between. Germline CDR1 SGHVS, CDR2 FNYEAQ. The CDR3 contains 15 residues. CDR3 sequence (DNA): TGTGCCAGCAGTAACCTTTCCGGGGTAGGAAAGGGGCAGTTCTTC. Translating gives CASSNLSGVGKGQFF.

This clone appeared once. This chain connects TRBV19 to TRBJ1-2; 7 bases fit TRBD1. Germline CDR1 and CDR2: LNHDA and SQIVND (reference sequence). The CDR3 sequence is 14 residues long. V gave up 7 bases and J gave up 2 bases; unmatched junction bases: 7. CDR3 in DNA: TGTGCCAGTACTCCGGGACAGTTCAACTATGGCTACACCTTC. Its translation is CASTPGQFNYGYTF.

CDR3: CASSESGGRTQYF. For the CDR3, the DNA is TGCGCCAGCAGTGAGTCTGGGGGGAGGACGCAGTATTTT. The J gene is TRBJ2-3, the V gene TRBV10-2, with a tentative D call TRBD2 (6 bases). This CDR3 spans 13 amino acids. Germline values: CDR1 WSHSY, CDR2 SAAADI. V lost 0 bases, J lost 9 bases, and 10 bases lay in between.

V and J are TRBV30 and TRBJ1-6; the D gene is possibly TRBD1 (5 bases). Germline values: CDR1 GTSNPN, CDR2 SVGIG (reference sequence). There are 14 residues in the CDR3. V dropped 2 bases and J dropped 7 bases, with 12 bases sitting between them. The CDR3 region is CAWSSHRKNSPLHF. The DNA of the CDR3 is TGTGCCTGGAGTTCCCACAGGAAGAATTCACCCCTCCACTTT.

The J gene is TRBJ1-3, the V gene TRBV7-2, with D hard to call. The germline V gene has CDR1 SGHTA and CDR2 FQGNSA. Trimming shortened V by 4 bases and J by 4 bases, and 14 bases separated the two germline ends. This CDR3 is 15 amino acids long. The CDR3 DNA follows: TGTGCCAGCAGCTCAGACGGGATATCGGGAAACACCATATATTTT. Translated, it gives CASSSDGISGNTIYF.